What follows describes a single T cell receptor (beta chain). This clone counts as medium-sized (0.01 to 0.1%). The antigen this receptor binds is unknown. The sample holds no much larger clone one base away, and base qualities are not on file. These data come from a study of metastatic and nonmetastatic thyroid tumors (dated by TCRdb to 2018 to 2020). About the investigation overall: The researchers compared repertoires between peripheral blood samples and tumor or nodule tissue samples from patients with malignant or benign thyroid disease. What the research found in general, with its limitations: In both blood and tumor samples, TCR beta diversity was reported to be significantly higher in malignant tumors than in benign nodules.

Via the germline V gene, CDR1 is SGDLS and CDR2 YYNGEE. Between the V and J ends, shortened by 1 base and 6 bases respectively, the junction contains 11 bases. From the cysteine up to the phenylalanine, the CDR3 has a length of 14 residues. CDR3 DNA is the only sequence kept; it has 42 bases, read in frame from the first base. Library method: PCR. TCRdb shows the sequencer as Illumina HiSeq 4000. The TCR beta-chain CDR3 region of each patient was profiled by high-throughput sequencing. The authors' pipeline ran thus. CDR3 differences across clinicopathological groups were used to build a classifier for discriminating distant-metastatic papillary thyroid cancer patients. To measure repertoire diversity the researchers used the Shannon index, while the Morisita-Horn index served to gauge how similar the tumor and blood repertoires were. TCRdb ran its own pipeline on the public reads, namely fastp trimming at Q25 and MiXCR clone calling, and kept in-frame beta chains. The V and J calls and clone size come from TCRdb's table, not from the authors' own analysis. A total of over 4,500 clones appear in this sample, 28% of them only once. The top ten clonotypes cover about a sixth of the sample.

No patient had received any treatment before thyroid surgery. The study retrospectively analysed patient clinical samples collected from the early 2010s to the late 2010s using T-cell receptor beta sequencing. The sequence links TRBV9 to TRBJ2-1, with the D gene call left open. Specimen: adjacent normal tissue. The sequence came from a female donor with papillary thyroid cancer or a benign thyroid nodule (not recorded which). Some clones in this sample may be carry-over from other donors' samples. The CDR3 is CASSVKSRTNEQFF. DNA sequence: TGTGCCAGCAGCGTAAAGTCACGGACCAATGAGCAGTTCTTC.